This entry is about one TCR beta chain. Which antigen it targets is not known. Base qualities were left out, and no much larger clone turns up one base away. V is cut back by 0 bases and J by 0 bases, with 8 bases in the junction unmatched. The CDR1 and CDR2 encoded by the germline V gene (reference sequence) are LGHDT and YNNKEL. Including cysteine and phenylalanine, the CDR3 has 17 amino acids. Only the CDR3 region is kept as DNA, spanning 51 bases read in frame from base 1. The receptor library was made with 5' RACE. Sequencing was carried out with an Illumina HiSeq 2500. A second PCR of roughly 7 to 11 cycles was performed with a sample-barcoded 5' primer and a J-beta primer mix. A template-switch 5' adaptor carrying 12 random nucleotides introduced a unique molecular identifier onto each TCR beta cDNA molecule. Each sample yielded at least 3 million CDR3-containing paired-end reads. First-strand cDNA synthesis was performed from all RNA using the Mint cDNA synthesis kit, with priming by a TRBC-specific oligonucleotide. After uracil-DNA glycosylase treatment, a first 18-cycle PCR used universal primers M1SS and BC2_uni_R on all cDNA. The study's processing was this. For normalization, 1 million high-quality reads, each with a distinct molecular identifier, were randomly selected from each sample. Instead of being binned into consensus sequences, reads that shared molecular identifiers were thrown out. MiTCR, run with a Q25 quality threshold and the strictest error-elimination algorithm, handled CDR3 identification, clonotype clustering and error correction. A nonparametric unseen species model with Euler transformation was used to estimate lower-bound total TCR beta diversity. TCRdb reprocessed the public reads (quality trimming at Q25 with fastp, clone calling with MiXCR) and kept in-frame beta chains. Each entry is one CDR3 protein sequence, shown with its most common DNA and genes. For this entry, the V and J calls and clone size follow TCRdb and not the study's own pipeline. The sample table shows 550,000 to 800,000 distinct CDR3 sequences, and over 20% are seen once. 3.5% to 4% of the sample is held by the ten biggest clonotypes.

The sample is drawn from a study of blood T cells in healthy people across ages (dated by TCRdb to the mid-2010s). Looking at the study overall: In model experiments, roughly one uniquely barcoded TCR beta cDNA molecule per two T cells was captured by template switching. The donors were split into four age groups: young (average around 15 years), middle-aged (about 40), aged (approximately 59) and long-lived (82). To avoid experimental bias, donors of different ages were randomly spread across the sequencing lanes. Using deep sequencing normalized with unique cDNA molecular identifiers, the study measured how TCR beta repertoire diversity changes with age. Using the same blood draw, the study looked at two additional independent replicas of 1 million unique cDNA reads for two donors, one aged 18 to 30 and the other aged 80 or older.

What the research found in general, with its limitations: As age increased, observed TCR beta diversity per million T cells dropped in a roughly linear way, and a significant reduction was already evident by age 40. The percentage of naive T cells measured by flow cytometry correlated strongly with observed TCR beta diversity. Total diversity estimates from one million sequenced T cells were considered lower bounds and underestimates. Bulk unsorted PBMC profiling prevented conclusive comparison of naive and antigen-experienced compartments. Because donor CMV infection status was unknown, age-related changes in expanded clonotypes were potentially confounded. Compared with the aged group, the long-lived group had more naive CD4+ T cells, fewer expanded clones and increased TCR diversity, suggesting age selection.

The approximately 41 donors, aged about 6 to 95 years, were systemically healthy Caucasian individuals from Russia. Each donor gave approximately 10 milliliters of peripheral blood, collected into EDTA-treated Vacutainer tubes. Ficoll-Paque density-gradient centrifugation was used to isolate PBMCs, with at least 6.5 million per sample. Trizol reagent was used to extract total RNA from the PBMCs, yielding at least 6 micrograms per sample. The percentages of naive CD45RAhigh/CD27high T cells were determined by flow cytometry on a PBMC aliquot from every donor. The chain was built from TRBV3-1 and TRBJ2-7, with 7 central nucleotides matching TRBD2. The sequencing sample was made of blood. This clonotype was sampled from a man between 65 and 85 years old in good health. The DNA reads as follows: TGTGCCAGCAGCCAAGATCCCCCTAGCGGCCTCTCCTACGAGCAGTACTTC. Protein translation: CASSQDPPSGLSYEQYF.